Listed below are T cell receptor beta chains from one sample, sequenced in a study of cytomegalovirus exposure and HLA in healthy donors. TCRdb's table, derived via immunoSEQ multiplex PCR, lists solely in-frame clones and lacks some. Of about 140,000 clones listed, around 86% were seen once; the top ten hold 1.2%. The sequenced sample consisted of PBMCs. The receptors come from a female donor in good health and CMV-seronegative. The CDR3 runs from the conserved cysteine through the conserved F or W. D genes are given only for firm matches. The size of a clone is reported for some rows only, either as once, few or many, or as a class for expanded clones.

size	V	J	D	DNA	CDR3
-	TRBV28	TRBJ2-7	-	TGTGCCAGCAGTTCTTCCGGGTGGGTCTTAGAGCAGTACTTC	CASSSSGWVLEQYF
-	TRBV6-5	TRBJ1-2	TRBD1	TGTGCCAGCAGGACTCCGGGACAGAACTATGGCTACACCTTC	CASRTPGQNYGYTF
-	TRBV5-6	TRBJ2-7	TRBD1	TGTGCCAGCAGCTTGGCCGGGACAGGGCAGTACTTC	CASSLAGTGQYF
-	TRBV28	TRBJ2-1	TRBD2	TGTGCCAGCAGTTTCGGCGGGAGAGGCGAGCAGTTCTTC	CASSFGGRGEQFF
-	TRBV27	TRBJ2-1	TRBD2	TGTGCCAGCAGTTTCGGACTAGCGGTCTACAATGAGCAGTTCTTC	CASSFGLAVYNEQFF
-	TRBV6-1	TRBJ1-2	-	TGTGCCAGCAGTGACCACCCCTCCGGAGGGGTACCCCCATATGGCTACACCTTC	CASSDHPSGGVPPYGYTF
-	TRBV7-8	TRBJ2-3	TRBD1	TGTGCCAGCAGCTTAGTCCCTTCCGGGACAGGGCGCACAGATACGCAGTATTTT	CASSLVPSGTGRTDTQYF
-	TRBV5-1	TRBJ2-3	TRBD2	TGCGCCAGCAGCTTTAGAAGCGGGAGGGAAGGAACGCAGTATTTT	CASSFRSGREGTQYF
-	TRBV11-2	TRBJ1-1	-	TGTGCCAGCAGCTTAGCGGGCGGGAATACTGAAGCTTTCTTT	CASSLAGGNTEAFF
-	TRBV28	TRBJ2-6	-	TGTGCCAGCAGTTTGTTGCTTCGGGGGAAGGGCGACGTCCTGACTTTC	CASSLLLRGKGDVLTF
-	TRBV2	TRBJ2-1	TRBD2	TGTGCCAGCAGGGGACTAGCGGGCTACAATGAGCAGTTCTTC	CASRGLAGYNEQFF
few	TRBV27	TRBJ2-5	TRBD2	TGTGCCAGCAGTTTTAGGTGGACTAGCGGATTACGAGAGACCCAGTACTTC	CASSFRWTSGLRETQYF
-	TRBV15	TRBJ1-1	-	TGTGCCACCAGCAGGGGGTTGGGGGGGGGTTCGTATGTTGAAGCTTTCTTT	CATSRGLGGGSYVEAFF
-	TRBV18	TRBJ2-5	TRBD1	TGTGCCAGCTCACCACGGACAGGGGTCCAAGAGACCCAGTACTTC	CASSPRTGVQETQYF
once	TRBV6-5	TRBJ1-2	TRBD1	TGTGCCAGCAGTTACTCAGGGGGCGGCTACACCTTC	CASSYSGGGYTF
once	TRBV5-1	TRBJ2-7	TRBD1	TGCGCCAGCAGCTTGGGGAGGGGAACCGCGACAGGGGTCAACGAGCAGTACTTC	CASSLGRGTATGVNEQYF
-	TRBV7-2	TRBJ2-1	TRBD2	TGTGCCAGCAGCTTGGGACTAGCTAACAATGAGCAGTTCTTC	CASSLGLANNEQFF
-	TRBV9	TRBJ2-7	TRBD1	TGTGCCAGCAGCGAAACCGGGACAGGGAACGAGCAGTACTTC	CASSETGTGNEQYF
-	TRBV10-2	TRBJ2-3	TRBD2	TGCGCCAGCAGTAGCGGGATCAGCACAGATACGCAGTATTTT	CASSSGISTDTQYF
-	TRBV6-1	TRBJ2-7	-	TGTGCCAGCAGCGGGGACTTCTACGAGCAGTACTTC	CASSGDFYEQYF
few	TRBV29-1	TRBJ2-6	-	TGCAGCGTGGTCACAGGGGGGGAGAACTCTGGGGCCAACGTCCTGACTTTC	CSVVTGGENSGANVLTF
-	TRBV5-6	TRBJ1-5	-	TGTGCCAGCAGCTTGAGCAGGGACATAAATCAGCCCCAGCATTTT	CASSLSRDINQPQHF